This TCR beta chain was identified during a study of monozygotic twins with inflammatory bowel disease. The study, taken as a whole, reports: Nothing supported a single strong signal or clonotype that was associated with IBD. Distinguishing T cell subtypes was not possible.

Each donor had approximately 2.5 ml of blood drawn. Comment on this clonotype: The antigen remains undetermined.

TCRdb re-called the 5' RACE reads and catalogs CDR3 proteins one per entry, DNA excluded. Seen in this sample are more than 120,000 distinct CDR3 sequences; the ten most common clones hold roughly 2.5%. The CDR3 covers 14 residues. Per germline, CDR1 SGHRS and CDR2 YFSETQ. The V gene is TRBV5-1, the J gene TRBJ1-1. Specimen: blood. The sequence derives from a human donor with ulcerative colitis or Crohn's disease, or a healthy co-twin of an affected twin (not recorded which). CDR3 region: CASSLEPGYPEAFF.